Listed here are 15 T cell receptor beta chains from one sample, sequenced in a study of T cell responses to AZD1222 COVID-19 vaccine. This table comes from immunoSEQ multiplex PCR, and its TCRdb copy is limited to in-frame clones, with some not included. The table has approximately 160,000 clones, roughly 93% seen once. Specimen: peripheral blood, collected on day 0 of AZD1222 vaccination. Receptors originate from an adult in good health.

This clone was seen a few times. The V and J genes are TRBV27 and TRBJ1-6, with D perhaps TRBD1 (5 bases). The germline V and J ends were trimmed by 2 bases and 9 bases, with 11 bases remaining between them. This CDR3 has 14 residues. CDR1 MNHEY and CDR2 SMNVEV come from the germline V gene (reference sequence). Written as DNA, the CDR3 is TGTGCCAGCAGTTTAGCGCAGGGAGGTTCACCCCTCCACTTT. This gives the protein CASSLAQGGSPLHF.

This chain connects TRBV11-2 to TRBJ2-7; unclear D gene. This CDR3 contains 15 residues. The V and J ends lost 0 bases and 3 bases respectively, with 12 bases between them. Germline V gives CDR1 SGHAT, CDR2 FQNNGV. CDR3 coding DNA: TGTGCCAGCAGCTTAGATGGTTGGGCCAACTACGAGCAGTACTTC. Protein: CASSLDGWANYEQYF.

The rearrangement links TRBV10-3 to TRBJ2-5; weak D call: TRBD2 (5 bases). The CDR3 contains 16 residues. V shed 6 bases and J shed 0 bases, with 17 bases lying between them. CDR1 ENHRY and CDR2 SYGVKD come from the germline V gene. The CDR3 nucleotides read TGTGCCATCAGGAGTGGGAGAGGAGTGGACCAAGAGACCCAGTACTTC. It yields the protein CAIRSGRGVDQETQYF.

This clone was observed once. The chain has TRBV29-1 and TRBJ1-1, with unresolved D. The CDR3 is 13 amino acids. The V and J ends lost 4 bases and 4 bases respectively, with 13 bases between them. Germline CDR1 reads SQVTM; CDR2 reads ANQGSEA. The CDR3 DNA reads TGCAGCGTTGGGTCGGGGTCGAGCACTGAAGCTTTCTTT. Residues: CSVGSGSSTEAFF.

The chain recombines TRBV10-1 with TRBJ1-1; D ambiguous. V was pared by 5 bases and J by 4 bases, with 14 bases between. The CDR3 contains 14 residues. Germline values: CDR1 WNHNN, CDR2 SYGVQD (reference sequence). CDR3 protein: CASSPQAFGTEAFF. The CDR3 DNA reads TGCGCCAGCAGTCCGCAGGCGTTTGGCACTGAAGCTTTCTTT.

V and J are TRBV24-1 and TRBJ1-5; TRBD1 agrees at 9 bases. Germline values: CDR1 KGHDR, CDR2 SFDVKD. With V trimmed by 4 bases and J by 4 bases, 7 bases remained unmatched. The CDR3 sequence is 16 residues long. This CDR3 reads CATSDPGTGSNQPQHF. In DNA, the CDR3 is TGTGCCACCAGTGACCCCGGGACAGGGTCGAATCAGCCCCAGCATTTT.

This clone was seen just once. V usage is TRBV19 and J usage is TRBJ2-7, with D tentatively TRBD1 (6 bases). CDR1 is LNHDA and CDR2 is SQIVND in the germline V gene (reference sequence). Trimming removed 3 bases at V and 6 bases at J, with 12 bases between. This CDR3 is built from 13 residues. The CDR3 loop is CASSILEGGEQYF. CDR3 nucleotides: TGTGCCAGTAGTATTTTAGAAGGGGGCGAGCAGTACTTC.

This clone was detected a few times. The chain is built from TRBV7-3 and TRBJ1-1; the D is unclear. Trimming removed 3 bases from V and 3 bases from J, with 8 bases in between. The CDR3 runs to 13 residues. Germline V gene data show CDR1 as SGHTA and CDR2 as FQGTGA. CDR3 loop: CASSFRSDTEAFF. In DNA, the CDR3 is TGTGCCAGCAGCTTTCGGTCAGACACTGAAGCTTTCTTT. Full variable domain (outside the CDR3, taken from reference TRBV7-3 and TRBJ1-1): GAGVSQTPSNKVTEKGKYVELRCDPISGHTALYWYRQSLGQGPEFLIYFQGTGAADDSGLPNDRFFAVRPEGSVSTLKIQRTERGDSAVYLCASSFRSDTEAFFGQGTRLTVV.

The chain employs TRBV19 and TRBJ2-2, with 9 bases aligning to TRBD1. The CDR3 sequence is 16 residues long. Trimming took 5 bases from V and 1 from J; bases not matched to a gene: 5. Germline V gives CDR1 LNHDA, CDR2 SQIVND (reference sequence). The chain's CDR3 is CASSPQGARNTGELFF. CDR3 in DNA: TGTGCCAGTAGTCCACAGGGGGCTCGGAACACCGGGGAGCTGTTTTTT.

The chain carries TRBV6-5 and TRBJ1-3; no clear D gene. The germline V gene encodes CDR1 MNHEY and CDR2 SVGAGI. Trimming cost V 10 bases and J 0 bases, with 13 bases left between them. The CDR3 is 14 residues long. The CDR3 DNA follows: TGTGCCACCCTATCGCTGAGCTCTGGAAACACCATATATTTT. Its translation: CATLSLSSGNTIYF.

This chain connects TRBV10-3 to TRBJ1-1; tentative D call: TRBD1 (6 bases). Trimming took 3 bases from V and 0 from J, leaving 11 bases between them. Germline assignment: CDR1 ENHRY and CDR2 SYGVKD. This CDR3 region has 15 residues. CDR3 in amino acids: CAISDRGGLNTEAFF. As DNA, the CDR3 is TGTGCCATCAGTGACCGAGGGGGGTTGAACACTGAAGCTTTCTTT.

The CDR3 DNA follows: TGCGCCAGCAGCCACGGACAGAACACCGGGGAGCTGTTTTTT. The encoded protein is CASSHGQNTGELFF. This chain connects TRBV4-1 to TRBJ2-2; D perhaps matches TRBD1 (5 bases). V lost 3 bases to trimming and J lost 1 base, with 6 bases between them. CDR3 size: 14 residues. CDR1 MGHRA and CDR2 YSYEKL come from the germline V gene.

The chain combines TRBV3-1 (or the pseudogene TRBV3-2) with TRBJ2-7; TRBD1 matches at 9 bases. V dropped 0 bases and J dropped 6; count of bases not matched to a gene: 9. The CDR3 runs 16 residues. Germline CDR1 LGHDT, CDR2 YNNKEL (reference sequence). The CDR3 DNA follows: TGTGCCAGCAGCCAAGATCTAGGACAGGGGCTGGCCGAGCAGTACTTC. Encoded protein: CASSQDLGQGLAEQYF.

Here the CDR3 reads CASSEDTDNQPQHF. In DNA form, the CDR3 reads TGTGCCAGCAGCGAGGACACGGACAATCAGCCCCAGCATTTT. The chain joins TRBV2 to TRBJ1-5; TRBD1 might be the D (5 bases). Trimming stripped 6 bases from V and 3 bases from J, with 12 bases between. From germline, CDR1 is SNHLY and CDR2 FYNNEI. This CDR3 is 14 amino acids long.

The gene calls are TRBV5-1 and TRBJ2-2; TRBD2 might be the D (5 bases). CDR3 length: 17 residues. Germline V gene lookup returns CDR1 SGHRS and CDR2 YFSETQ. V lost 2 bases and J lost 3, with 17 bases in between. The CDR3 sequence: CASSLAVGVGDTGELFF. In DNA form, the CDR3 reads TGCGCCAGCAGCTTAGCCGTCGGGGTTGGTGACACCGGGGAGCTGTTTTTT.